The 20 T cell receptor beta chains presented below share a single source sample, sequenced in a study of blood T cell repertoires in COVID-19. Repertoires were generated with immunoSEQ multiplex PCR, while TCRdb's copy carries only in-frame clones and drops some. The profile shows about 100,000 clones, roughly 92% of them singletons. What was sequenced was peripheral blood. Receptors were obtained from a man aged 45-60 years with active COVID-19.

The chain links TRBV2 to TRBJ1-1, with D perhaps TRBD1 (6 bases). This CDR3 has 15 amino acids. Trimming pared 3 bases from V and 2 bases from J, leaving 13 bases between. The germline V gene encodes CDR1 SNHLY and CDR2 FYNNEI. The CDR3 coding sequence is TGTGCCAGCAGTGAGGCGGGGGCCGGTAACACTGAAGCTTTCTTT. Encoded protein: CASSEAGAGNTEAFF.

This rearrangement joins TRBV4-1 to TRBJ2-5; 10 nucleotides align to TRBD1. Germline trimming cut 1 base from V and 4 bases from J; bases unmatched to any gene: 3. This CDR3 comprises 15 residues. CDR1 is MGHRA, CDR2 YSYEKL, per germline. The CDR3 nucleotides are TGCGCCAGCAGCCAAGGGAGGACAGGGGGAGAGACCCAGTACTTC. It translates to CASSQGRTGGETQYF.

V is TRBV5-1 and J is TRBJ1-1; tentatively, D is TRBD1 (5 bases). With 0 bases removed from V and 2 bases from J, the gap between germline ends came to 8 bases. CDR1 is SGHRS and CDR2 is YFSETQ in the germline V gene. The CDR3 length is 14 residues. This CDR3 reads CASSLDGHNTEAFF. In DNA, the CDR3 is TGCGCCAGCAGCTTGGACGGACACAACACTGAAGCTTTCTTT. The whole variable domain, remainder taken from reference TRBV5-1 and TRBJ1-1, is KAGVTQTPRYLIKTRGQQVTLSCSPISGHRSVSWYQQTPGQGLQFLFEYFSETQRNKGNFPGRFSGRQFSNSRSEMNVSTLELGDSALYLCASSLDGHNTEAFFGQGTRLTVV.

V gene TRBV5-4 combines with J gene TRBJ2-7; 9 nucleotides match TRBD1. Germline V gene lookup returns CDR1 SGHNT and CDR2 YYREEE (reference sequence). The CDR3 has 14 amino acids. V was clipped by 4 bases and J by 4 bases; unmatched bases: 6. Written as DNA, the CDR3 is TGTGCCAGCAGCGTAGGACAGGGGTCATACGAGCAGTACTTC. Its protein is CASSVGQGSYEQYF.

This chain connects TRBV19 to TRBJ2-2; 9 nucleotides align to TRBD1. Germline loops: CDR1 LNHDA, CDR2 SQIVND (reference sequence). The CDR3 runs 16 residues. With 5 bases clipped from V and 5 bases from J, the junction kept 9 bases outside the gene matches. The CDR3 spells CASSPPDRGYTGELFF. DNA of the CDR3: TGTGCCAGTAGTCCGCCGGACAGGGGATATACCGGGGAGCTGTTTTTT.

This chain joins TRBV12-5 and TRBJ2-2; D gene uncertain. V lost 3 bases, J lost 7 bases, and 3 bases lay in between. The CDR3 extends over 11 amino acids. Germline V gene sequence: CDR1 LGHNT, CDR2 FRNRAP. CDR3 sequence (DNA): TGTGCTAGTGGTTTCAACGGGGAGCTGTTTTTT. It encodes CASGFNGELFF.

The chain links TRBV7-9 to TRBJ2-7, with 10 positions matching TRBD1. The CDR3 runs 14 residues. Germline V gives CDR1 SEHNR, CDR2 FQNEAQ (reference sequence). V gave up 3 bases and J gave up 2 bases; unmatched junction bases: 1. In DNA form, the CDR3 reads TGTGCCAGCAGCTTGACAGGGGGCACCTACGAGCAGTACGTC. Translating it yields CASSLTGGTYEQYV.

This chain links TRBV3-1 (or the pseudogene TRBV3-2) with TRBJ2-4, with 8 bases identical to TRBD1. CDR3 length: 13 amino acids. Trimming took 5 bases from V and 8 from J; bases not matched to a gene: 5. Per germline, CDR1 LGHDT and CDR2 YNNKEL (reference sequence). The CDR3 protein is CASSTHRGDIQYF. In DNA form, the CDR3 reads TGTGCCAGCAGCACCCACAGGGGGGACATTCAGTACTTC.

The table lists this clone with a count of one. The chain joins TRBV5-6 to TRBJ2-2; possibly TRBD1 for D (5 bases). The CDR3 is 15 residues long. Germline V gene sequence: CDR1 SGHDT, CDR2 YYEEEE. Trimming took off 0 bases at V and 2 bases at J, with 8 bases between the two ends. The CDR3 DNA sequence: TGTGCCAGCAGCTTGGGGGGCCTCAACACCGGGGAGCTGTTTTTT. This codes for CASSLGGLNTGELFF.

The V and J genes are TRBV27 and TRBJ2-3; possibly TRBD1 for D (5 bases). There are 13 residues in the CDR3. From germline, CDR1 is MNHEY and CDR2 SMNVEV (reference sequence). The ends were cut back, 6 bases at V and 4 bases at J, with 11 bases in the middle. The CDR3 DNA reads as TGTGCCAGCAGAGTTGGGGCCGCAGATACGCAGTATTTT. Encoded protein: CASRVGAADTQYF.

The CDR3 DNA is TGTGCCAGCAGCTTGAATGAGGGCAGGAACACAGATACGCAGTATTTT. Residues: CASSLNEGRNTDTQYF. This chain links TRBV5-4 with TRBJ2-3; the D gene is possibly TRBD2 (5 bases). The ends were cut back, 1 base at V and 2 bases at J, with 14 bases in the middle. The CDR3 has 16 amino acids. The V gene's germline CDR1 is SGHNT and CDR2 YYREEE (reference sequence).

The rearrangement joins TRBV7-9 to TRBJ2-7; TRBD1 might be the D (5 bases). Deletions cut 5 bases from V and 1 base from J, with 6 bases between. Germline V CDR1 and CDR2: SEHNR, FQNEAQ (reference sequence). The CDR3 runs 12 residues. Here the CDR3 reads CASSKGSYEQYF. The CDR3 DNA sequence: TGTGCCAGCAGCAAGGGGTCCTACGAGCAGTACTTC.

CDR3 protein: CASSSRTLEQFF. The CDR3 region has the DNA TGTGCCAGCAGTTCTCGGACATTGGAGCAGTTCTTC. The rearrangement links TRBV27 to TRBJ2-1; D possibly corresponds to TRBD1 (5 bases). This CDR3 spans 12 amino acids. Germline lookup yields CDR1 MNHEY and CDR2 SMNVEV (reference sequence). Trimming cost V 4 bases and J 10 bases, with 11 bases left between them.

The count of this clone is one. The V and J genes are TRBV5-4 and TRBJ2-1; TRBD1 might be the D (6 bases). The V end lost 3 bases, the J end lost 8 bases, and 15 bases lay between the germline ends. The CDR3 covers 14 residues. Per the germline V gene, CDR1 is SGHNT and CDR2 is YYREEE (reference sequence). CDR3 protein: CASSSPGQSDEQFF. In DNA, the CDR3 is TGTGCCAGCAGCTCCCCCGGACAGTCCGATGAGCAGTTCTTC.

The chain has TRBV19 and TRBJ2-1, with a possible D match to TRBD1 (5 bases). The CDR3 is 15 amino acids. The V gene lost 1 base and the J gene lost 7 bases, with 14 bases spanning the gap. CDR1 and CDR2 from the germline V gene are LNHDA and SQIVND (reference sequence). CDR3 protein: CASSIAGLSPNEQFF. CDR3 sequence (DNA): TGTGCCAGTAGTATAGCAGGGTTGTCCCCTAATGAGCAGTTCTTC.

The chain carries TRBV19 and TRBJ1-2; 11 nucleotides line up with TRBD1. Germline V gene data show CDR1 as LNHDA and CDR2 as SQIVND (reference sequence). V was pared by 6 bases and J by 3 bases, with 6 bases of the junction left unmatched. This CDR3 has 15 amino acids. CDR3 nucleotide sequence: TGTGCCAGTAGGGACGGACAGGGGGCTGACTATGGCTACACCTTC. Its translation is CASRDGQGADYGYTF.

The rearrangement links TRBV21-1 to TRBJ1-4. TRBV21-1 is listed as a pseudogene. The CDR3 contains 12 residues. CDR3 loop: CASSATEEKLFF. Written as DNA, the CDR3 is TGTGCCAGCAGCGCGACTGAGGAAAAACTGTTTTTT.

The V and J genes are TRBV14 and TRBJ2-3; perhaps TRBD2 as D (5 bases). V lost 1 base, J lost 2 bases, and 13 bases lay in between. CDR1 SGHDN and CDR2 FVKESK come from the germline V gene. This CDR3 is built from 16 residues. CDR3 in DNA: TGTGCCAGCAGCCAAGGGGCCGGACTTGACACAGATACGCAGTATTTT. Translated, it gives CASSQGAGLDTDTQYF. The full variable domain, rest sourced from reference TRBV14 and TRBJ2-3, is EAGVTQFPSHSVIEKGQTVTLRCDPISGHDNLYWYRRVMGKEIKFLLHFVKESKQDESGMPNNRFLAERTGGTYSTLKVQPAELEDSGVYFCASSQGAGLDTDTQYFGPGTRLTVL.

The rearrangement joins TRBV5-4 to TRBJ2-2; 9 bases fit TRBD2. The CDR3 is 16 residues long. V gave up 2 bases and J gave up 4 bases; unmatched junction bases: 6. Germline lookup yields CDR1 SGHNT and CDR2 YYREEE (reference sequence). The CDR3 spells CASSLGLAGSTGELFF. DNA of the CDR3: TGTGCCAGCAGCTTAGGCCTAGCGGGGAGCACCGGGGAGCTGTTTTTT.

The rearrangement joins TRBV6-6 to TRBJ2-5; D may be TRBD1 (5 bases). The CDR3 loop spans 15 amino acids. Germline V gives CDR1 MNHNY, CDR2 SVGAGI (reference sequence). V lost 6 bases, J lost 2 bases, and 16 bases lay in between. DNA of the CDR3: TGTGCCAGCAGCACCACGACAGATTATCAAGAGACCCAGTACTTC. Translated, it gives CASSTTTDYQETQYF.